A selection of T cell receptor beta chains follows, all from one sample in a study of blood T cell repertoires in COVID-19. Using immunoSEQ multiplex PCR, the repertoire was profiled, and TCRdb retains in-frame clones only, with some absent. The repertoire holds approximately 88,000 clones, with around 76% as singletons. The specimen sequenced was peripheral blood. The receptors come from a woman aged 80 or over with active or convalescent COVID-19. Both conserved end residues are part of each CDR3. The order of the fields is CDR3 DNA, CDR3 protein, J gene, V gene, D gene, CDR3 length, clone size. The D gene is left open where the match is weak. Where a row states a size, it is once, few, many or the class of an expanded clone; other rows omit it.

CDR3nt: TGTGCCAGCTCACCCACAGGGAACTATGGCTACACCTTC
CDR3aa: CASSPTGNYGYTF
j_gene: TRBJ1-2
v_gene: TRBV18
d_gene: .
len: 13
abundance: few

CDR3nt: TGTGCTAGCAGCCAGCTCGGCGGGGGCGAGACCCAGTACTTC
CDR3aa: CASSQLGGGETQYF
j_gene: TRBJ2-5
v_gene: TRBV7-7
d_gene: .
len: 14
abundance: .

CDR3nt: TGTGCCAGCAGTCCTCGCCTGGGTCTTAGTAGCGGGGGGCCCTACAATGAGCAGTTCTTC
CDR3aa: CASSPRLGLSSGGPYNEQFF
j_gene: TRBJ2-1
v_gene: TRBV27
d_gene: TRBD2
len: 20
abundance: once

CDR3nt: TGTGCCAGCATGTATATAGTGAATAGTGGCTACACCTTC
CDR3aa: CASMYIVNSGYTF
j_gene: TRBJ1-2
v_gene: TRBV7-9
d_gene: .
len: 13
abundance: once

CDR3nt: TGCAGCGTGACAGGGGGCGCGATCGCTGAAGCTTTCTTT
CDR3aa: CSVTGGAIAEAFF
j_gene: TRBJ1-1
v_gene: TRBV29-1
d_gene: TRBD1
len: 13
abundance: .

CDR3nt: TGTGCCAGCAGCCTGGGGACAGGGGTCGGAAACACCATATATTTT
CDR3aa: CASSLGTGVGNTIYF
j_gene: TRBJ1-3
v_gene: TRBV5-5
d_gene: TRBD1
len: 15
abundance: .

CDR3nt: TGTGCCAGCAGCTTAGTGACAGGAGGCAATCAGCCCCAGCATTTT
CDR3aa: CASSLVTGGNQPQHF
j_gene: TRBJ1-5
v_gene: TRBV7-2
d_gene: .
len: 15
abundance: .

CDR3nt: TGTGCCAGCAGCGTAGAACAGGAAGTTGGCTACACCTTC
CDR3aa: CASSVEQEVGYTF
j_gene: TRBJ1-2
v_gene: TRBV9
d_gene: .
len: 13
abundance: .

CDR3nt: TGTGCCACCAGCAGAACTAGCGGGGGGTCAGATACGCAGTATTTT
CDR3aa: CATSRTSGGSDTQYF
j_gene: TRBJ2-3
v_gene: TRBV15
d_gene: TRBD2
len: 15
abundance: medium-sized

CDR3nt: TGTGCCACCTACTCGAACGGGGGTTACGAGCAGTACTTC
CDR3aa: CATYSNGGYEQYF
j_gene: TRBJ2-7
v_gene: TRBV28
d_gene: .
len: 13
abundance: .

CDR3nt: TGCGCCAGCAGCTCCCCCGGGACACAGCACGAGCAGTACTTC
CDR3aa: CASSSPGTQHEQYF
j_gene: TRBJ2-7
v_gene: TRBV5-1
d_gene: .
len: 14
abundance: .

CDR3nt: TGTGCCAGCAGCCCACCCGGGACAGGGGTCCGCGAGCAGTACTTC
CDR3aa: CASSPPGTGVREQYF
j_gene: TRBJ2-7
v_gene: TRBV5-5
d_gene: TRBD1
len: 15
abundance: .

CDR3nt: TGTGCCAGCAGTGAGTTGGGAGGGAACACTGAAGCTTTCTTT
CDR3aa: CASSELGGNTEAFF
j_gene: TRBJ1-1
v_gene: TRBV6-1
d_gene: .
len: 14
abundance: .

CDR3nt: TGCGCCAGCAGCTTGGGTGGAGGGATGGACTACAATGAGCAGTTCTTC
CDR3aa: CASSLGGGMDYNEQFF
j_gene: TRBJ2-1
v_gene: TRBV5-1
d_gene: .
len: 16
abundance: few

CDR3nt: TGTGCCAGCAGACAGGGGGTGGATGGCTACACCTTC
CDR3aa: CASRQGVDGYTF
j_gene: TRBJ1-2
v_gene: TRBV28
d_gene: TRBD1
len: 12
abundance: .

CDR3nt: TGTGCCAGCTCACCATTTAGTGGACAGGACACCGGGGAGCTGTTTTTT
CDR3aa: CASSPFSGQDTGELFF
j_gene: TRBJ2-2
v_gene: TRBV18
d_gene: TRBD1
len: 16
abundance: .

CDR3nt: TGTGCCAGCAGCTTTAGGACAGGGGGCTTCCAAGAGACCCAGTACTTC
CDR3aa: CASSFRTGGFQETQYF
j_gene: TRBJ2-5
v_gene: TRBV5-4
d_gene: TRBD1
len: 16
abundance: once

CDR3nt: TGTGCCAGTAGTCCCAGGACAGGGACCTATAATTCACCCCTCCACTTT
CDR3aa: CASSPRTGTYNSPLHF
j_gene: TRBJ1-6
v_gene: TRBV19
d_gene: TRBD1
len: 16
abundance: .

CDR3nt: TGTGCCTGGAGTGTTTGGAGCGGGGCCTTCGAGAACACCGGGGAGCTGTTTTTT
CDR3aa: CAWSVWSGAFENTGELFF
j_gene: TRBJ2-2
v_gene: TRBV30
d_gene: TRBD2
len: 18
abundance: .

CDR3nt: TGTGCCAGCAGCTTAGAGAGCGACGGAAACACCATATATTTT
CDR3aa: CASSLESDGNTIYF
j_gene: TRBJ1-3
v_gene: TRBV7-2
d_gene: .
len: 14
abundance: .

CDR3nt: TGTGCCAGTAGCCCTGGGTGGGGTCTACAGGAAGAAAAACTGTTTTTT
CDR3aa: CASSPGWGLQEEKLFF
j_gene: TRBJ1-4
v_gene: TRBV19
d_gene: .
len: 16
abundance: few

CDR3nt: TGCAGTGCCACCGCGGTGGACATTCAGTACTTC
CDR3aa: CSATAVDIQYF
j_gene: TRBJ2-4
v_gene: TRBV20-1
d_gene: .
len: 11
abundance: .

CDR3nt: TGTGCCAGCAGGTTGCAGGGTAATGAGCAGTTCTTC
CDR3aa: CASRLQGNEQFF
j_gene: TRBJ2-1
v_gene: TRBV7-9
d_gene: .
len: 12
abundance: .

CDR3nt: TGTGCCACCAGCACCATCAGGGGCCGGCCCCTCCACTTT
CDR3aa: CATSTIRGRPLHF
j_gene: TRBJ1-6
v_gene: TRBV15
d_gene: .
len: 13
abundance: .

CDR3nt: TGTGCCAGCAGCCAAGAACAGGCCCATGGCTACACCTTC
CDR3aa: CASSQEQAHGYTF
j_gene: TRBJ1-2
v_gene: TRBV14
d_gene: .
len: 13
abundance: .

CDR3nt: TGTGCCAGCAGCCAAGAGAGGAGGACCCAGTACTTC
CDR3aa: CASSQERRTQYF
j_gene: TRBJ2-5
v_gene: TRBV3-1/TRBV3-2
d_gene: .
len: 12
abundance: .

CDR3nt: TGTGCCAGCAGTTATTCCGGGACAGGGGCCTACGAGCAGTACTTC
CDR3aa: CASSYSGTGAYEQYF
j_gene: TRBJ2-7
v_gene: TRBV7-2
d_gene: TRBD1
len: 15
abundance: .

CDR3nt: TGTGCCAGCACACTGGTTTCCAATGAGCAGTTCTTC
CDR3aa: CASTLVSNEQFF
j_gene: TRBJ2-1
v_gene: TRBV5-6
d_gene: .
len: 12
abundance: .